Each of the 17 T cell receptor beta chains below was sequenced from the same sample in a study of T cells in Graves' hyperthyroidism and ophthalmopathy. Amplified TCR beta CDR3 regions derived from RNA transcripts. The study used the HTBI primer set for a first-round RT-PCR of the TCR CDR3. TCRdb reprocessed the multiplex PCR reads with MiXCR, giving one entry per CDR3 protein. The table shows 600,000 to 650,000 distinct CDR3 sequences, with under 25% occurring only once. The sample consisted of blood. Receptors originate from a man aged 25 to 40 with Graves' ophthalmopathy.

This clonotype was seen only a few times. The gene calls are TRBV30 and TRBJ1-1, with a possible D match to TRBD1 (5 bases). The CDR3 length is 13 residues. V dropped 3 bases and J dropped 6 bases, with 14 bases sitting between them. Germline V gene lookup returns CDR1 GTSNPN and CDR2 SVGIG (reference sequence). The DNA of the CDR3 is TGTGCCTGGAGCGCCGCTTGGGGGTCTGAAGCTTTCTTT. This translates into CAWSAAWGSEAFF.

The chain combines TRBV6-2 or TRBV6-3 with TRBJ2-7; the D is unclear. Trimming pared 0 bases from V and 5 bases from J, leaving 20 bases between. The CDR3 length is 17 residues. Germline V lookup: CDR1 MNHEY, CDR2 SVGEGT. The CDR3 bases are TGTGCCAGCAGTTACTCGAACGCCGATTTCGGGCGTCACGAGCAGTACTTC. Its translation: CASSYSNADFGRHEQYF.

The CDR3 region has the DNA TGCAGTGCTAGACAGGGGCTGTGGACTGAAGCTTTCTTT. Translating gives CSARQGLWTEAFF. The genes are TRBV20-1 and TRBJ1-1, with TRBD1 as a possible D gene (6 bases). V was pared by 2 bases and J by 5 bases, with 12 bases between. Germline-derived CDR1 and CDR2 are DFQATT and SNEGSKA (reference sequence). The CDR3 is 13 amino acids.

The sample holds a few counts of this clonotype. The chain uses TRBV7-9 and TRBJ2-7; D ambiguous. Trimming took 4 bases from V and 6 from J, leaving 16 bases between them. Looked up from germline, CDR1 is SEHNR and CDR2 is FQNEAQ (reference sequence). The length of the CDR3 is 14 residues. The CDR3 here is CASSSFKDFREQYF. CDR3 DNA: TGTGCCAGCAGCTCCTTCAAGGATTTTCGCGAGCAGTACTTC.

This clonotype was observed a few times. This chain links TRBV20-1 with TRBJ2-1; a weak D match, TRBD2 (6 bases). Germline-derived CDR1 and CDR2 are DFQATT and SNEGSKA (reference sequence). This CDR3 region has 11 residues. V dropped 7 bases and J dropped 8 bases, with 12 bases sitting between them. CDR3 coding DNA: TGCAGTGAGGAGGGACTCCATGAGCAGTTCTTC. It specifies CSEEGLHEQFF.

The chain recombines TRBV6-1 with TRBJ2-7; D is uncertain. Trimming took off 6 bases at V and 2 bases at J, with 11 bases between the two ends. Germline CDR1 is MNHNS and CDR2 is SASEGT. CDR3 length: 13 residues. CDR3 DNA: TGTGCCAGCAGCCAGACCCCAACCTACGAGCAGTACTTC. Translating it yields CASSQTPTYEQYF.

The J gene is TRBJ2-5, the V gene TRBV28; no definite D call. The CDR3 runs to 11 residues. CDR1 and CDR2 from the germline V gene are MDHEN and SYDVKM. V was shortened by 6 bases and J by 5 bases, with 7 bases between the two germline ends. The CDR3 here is CASRQWETQYF. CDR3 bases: TGTGCCAGCAGGCAATGGGAGACCCAGTACTTC.

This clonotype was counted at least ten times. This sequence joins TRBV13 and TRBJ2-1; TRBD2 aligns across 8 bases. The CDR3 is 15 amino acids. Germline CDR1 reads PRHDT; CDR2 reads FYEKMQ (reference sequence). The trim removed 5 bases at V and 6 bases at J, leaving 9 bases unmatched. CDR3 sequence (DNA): TGTGCCAGCAGCCCGAGCGGGGGCACGGTCAATGAGCAGTTCTTC. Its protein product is CASSPSGGTVNEQFF.

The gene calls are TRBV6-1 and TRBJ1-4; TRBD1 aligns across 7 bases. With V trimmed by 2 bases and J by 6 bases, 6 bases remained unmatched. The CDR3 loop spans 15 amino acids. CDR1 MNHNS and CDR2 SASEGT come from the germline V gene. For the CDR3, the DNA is TGTGCCAGCAGTGAATACCAAGGGACAGATGAAAAACTGTTTTTT. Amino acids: CASSEYQGTDEKLFF.

CDR3 DNA sequence: TGCGCCAGCAGCCCCTTGACCGGGGCTGAAGCTTTCTTT. It is translated as CASSPLTGAEAFF. This chain uses TRBV5-1 with TRBJ1-1; D is uncertain. V lost 4 bases and J lost 6, with 13 bases in between. CDR1 is SGHRS and CDR2 is YFSETQ in the germline V gene. CDR3 length: 13 amino acids.

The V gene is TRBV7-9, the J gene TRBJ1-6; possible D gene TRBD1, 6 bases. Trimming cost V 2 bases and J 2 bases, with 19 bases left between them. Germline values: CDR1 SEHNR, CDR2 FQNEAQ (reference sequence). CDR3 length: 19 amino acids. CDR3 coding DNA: TGTGCCAGCAGCTTATCCCGTGGCACAGGGATCACCTATAATTCACCCCTCCACTTT. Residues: CASSLSRGTGITYNSPLHF.

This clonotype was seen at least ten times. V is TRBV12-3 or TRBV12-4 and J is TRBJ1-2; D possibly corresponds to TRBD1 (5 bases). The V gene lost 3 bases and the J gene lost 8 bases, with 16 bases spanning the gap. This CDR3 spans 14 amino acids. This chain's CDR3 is CASSFPGTPQGYTF. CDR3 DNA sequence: TGTGCCAGCAGTTTCCCCGGGACCCCACAGGGCTACACCTTC.

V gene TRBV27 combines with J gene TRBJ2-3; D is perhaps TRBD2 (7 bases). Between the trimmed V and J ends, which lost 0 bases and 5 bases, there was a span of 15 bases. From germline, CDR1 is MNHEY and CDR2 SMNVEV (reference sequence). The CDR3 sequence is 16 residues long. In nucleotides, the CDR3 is TGTGCCAGCAGTTTATCGGGGGCGGGAGCCCGAGATACGCAGTATTTT. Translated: CASSLSGAGARDTQYF.

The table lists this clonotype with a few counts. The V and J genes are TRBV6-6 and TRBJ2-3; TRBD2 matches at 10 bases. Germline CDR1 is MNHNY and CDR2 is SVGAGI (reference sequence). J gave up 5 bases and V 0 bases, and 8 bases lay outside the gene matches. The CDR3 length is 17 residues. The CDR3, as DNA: TGTGCCAGCAGTTACTCGTATCTAGCGGGAGCTTTAGATACGCAGTATTTT. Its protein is CASSYSYLAGALDTQYF.

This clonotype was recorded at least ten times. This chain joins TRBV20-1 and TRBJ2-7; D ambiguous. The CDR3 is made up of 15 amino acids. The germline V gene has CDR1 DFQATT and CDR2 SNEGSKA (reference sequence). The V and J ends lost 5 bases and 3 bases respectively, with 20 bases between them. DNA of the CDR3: TGCAGTGCTCCCCTAATCGCGGACCTAAACTACGAGCAGTACTTC. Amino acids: CSAPLIADLNYEQYF.

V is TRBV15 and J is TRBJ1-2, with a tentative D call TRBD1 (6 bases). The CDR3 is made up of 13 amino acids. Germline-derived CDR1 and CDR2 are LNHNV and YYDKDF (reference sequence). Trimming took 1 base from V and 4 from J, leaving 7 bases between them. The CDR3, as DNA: TGTGCCACCAGCAGAGGGGGGGCCTATGGCTACACCTTC. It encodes CATSRGGAYGYTF.

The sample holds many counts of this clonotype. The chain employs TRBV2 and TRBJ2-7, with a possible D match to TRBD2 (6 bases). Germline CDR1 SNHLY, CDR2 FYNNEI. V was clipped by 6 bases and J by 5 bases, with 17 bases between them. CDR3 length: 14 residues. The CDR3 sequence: CASSTRDFANEQYF. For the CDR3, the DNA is TGTGCCAGCAGCACTCGGGACTTTGCCAACGAGCAGTACTTC.